This T cell receptor beta chain emerged from a study of glioma-infiltrating T cells after dendritic cell vaccination. The sample's time point: after dendritic cell vaccination, including at tumor progression/relapse. This CDR3 has 15 amino acids. Germline V gene lookup returns CDR1 SGHTA and CDR2 FQGNSA. V dropped 2 bases and J dropped 2 bases, with 9 bases sitting between them. Only in-frame clones appear in the TCRdb table, and some are missing; sequencing was by immunoSEQ multiplex PCR. The sample has some 110,000 clones; around 89% are singletons. This TCR was sampled from a human donor with glioblastoma. This rearrangement joins TRBV7-2 to TRBJ1-4; D call uncertain. This material consisted of blood, taken after dendritic cell vaccination. CDR3 DNA sequence: TGTGCCAGCAGCTTATTCGCAGGCACTAATGAAAAACTGTTTTTT. The encoded protein is CASSLFAGTNEKLFF.